This T cell receptor (beta chain) was profiled in a study of early T cells in non-severe SARS-CoV-2 infection. From the 5' RACE reads, TCRdb called clonotypes with MiXCR, one entry per CDR3 protein. The top ten hold about 1.5% of the sample, which has about 59,000 distinct CDR3 sequences, approximately 10% seen once. The CDR3 loop spans 15 amino acids. Trimming removed 0 bases at V and 1 base at J, with 9 bases between. Germline V gives CDR1 MNHNY, CDR2 SVGAGI (reference sequence). The chain employs TRBV6-6 and TRBJ1-1, with a weak D call TRBD1 (5 bases). The origin of this receptor is an adult who was a healthcare worker with PCR-confirmed SARS-CoV-2 infection or an uninfected control (not recorded which). What was sequenced was whole blood. The CDR3 is CASSYSRDSNTEAFF. DNA of the CDR3: TGTGCCAGCAGTTACTCCAGGGACTCGAACACTGAAGCTTTCTTT.